This T cell receptor beta chain was sequenced during a study of OX40 agonist ivuxolimab in advanced cancers. About the study: Partial response was recorded in three patients: one hepatocellular carcinoma and two cutaneous melanoma cases.

After removal of 4 bases from V and 0 bases from J, the junction contained 9 bases not matched to a gene. The CDR3 has 17 amino acids. In germline, CDR1 is MGHRA, CDR2 YSYEKL. TCRdb's table, derived via immunoSEQ multiplex PCR, lists solely in-frame clones and lacks some. This repertoire shows about 67,000 clones, about 89% found once; its top ten account for roughly 4.2%. The study's findings and limits: Some patients who did not respond also had low normalized T-cell clonal expansion.

Any history of autoimmune disease or systemic immunosuppression disqualified patients. With respect to this clone: Its antigen remains unknown.

V is TRBV4-1 and J is TRBJ2-1; the match to TRBD2 covers 7 bases. The sample here was CD4+ or CD8+ T cells sorted from blood, taken in a trial of the OX40 agonist ivuxolimab. This clonotype was sampled from an adult with an advanced solid tumor such as melanoma, head and neck, liver or kidney cancer. The CDR3 loop reads CASSPRGGGASYNEQFF. The CDR3 DNA reads TGCGCCAGCAGCCCCCGTGGGGGGGGAGCCTCCTACAATGAGCAGTTCTTC.